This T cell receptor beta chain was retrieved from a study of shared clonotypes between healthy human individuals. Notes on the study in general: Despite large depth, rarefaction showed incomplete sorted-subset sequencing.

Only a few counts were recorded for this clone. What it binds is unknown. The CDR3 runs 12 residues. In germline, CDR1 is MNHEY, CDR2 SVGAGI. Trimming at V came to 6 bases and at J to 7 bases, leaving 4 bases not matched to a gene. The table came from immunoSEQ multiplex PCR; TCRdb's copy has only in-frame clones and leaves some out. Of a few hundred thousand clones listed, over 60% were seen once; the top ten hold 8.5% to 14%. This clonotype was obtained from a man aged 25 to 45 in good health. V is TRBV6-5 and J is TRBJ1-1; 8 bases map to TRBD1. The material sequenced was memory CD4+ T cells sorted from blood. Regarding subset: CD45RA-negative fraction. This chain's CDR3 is CASRRDRHEAFF. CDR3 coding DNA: TGTGCCAGCAGGCGGGACAGGCATGAAGCTTTCTTT.